This T cell receptor beta chain was captured by sequencing in a study of blood T cells in healthy people across ages. Primers used in a second PCR of about 7 to 12 cycles were a sample-barcoded 5' primer and a J-beta primer mix. TCRdb used MiXCR to reprocess the 5' RACE reads, holding one entry per CDR3 protein. Found here are 550,000 to 600,000 distinct CDR3 sequences, 27% of them singletons; the top ten hold 18%. This clonotype has just a few counts. What it binds is unknown. The CDR3 extends over 16 amino acids. Germline CDR1 is SGHKS and CDR2 is YYEKEE (reference sequence). V was pared by 2 bases and J by 7 bases, with 12 bases of the junction left unmatched. The study, taken as a whole, reports: Donor CMV status was unknown, possibly confounding expanded clonotype changes. Bulk PBMC profiling left naive and antigen-experienced comparisons inconclusive.

Sequencing was done on a sample of blood. The receptor was derived from an older woman in good health. This rearrangement joins TRBV5-5 to TRBJ2-5; TRBD2 matches 9 bases. CDR3 nucleotide sequence: TGTGCCAGCAGCTTAACCCGCGGGGGGGCCTGGGGGACCCAGTACTTC. Encoded protein: CASSLTRGGAWGTQYF.